The clone carrying this T cell receptor (beta chain) was seen repeatedly, ten times or more. What it binds is unknown. These data are taken from a study of T-cell memory formation after mild COVID-19. The wider study: Clustering of TCRs was largely donor specific.

The ends lost 6 bases at V and 4 bases at J; junction bases unmatched: 6. CDR3 size: 14 residues. Findings and limits, study-wide: Mainly in CM and EM were contracting CD4+ clones; CD8+ were in EMRA. Certain responding clones were present in pre-infection memory, suggesting participation of cross-reactive memory.

Employing constant-segment primers, 5'RACE generated TCR alpha and TCR beta cDNA libraries bearing sample barcodes and UMIs. TCRdb processed the 5' RACE reads anew with MiXCR; each CDR3 protein has one entry. The table lists 130,000 to 150,000 distinct CDR3 sequences, 6% to 6.5% of them singletons. The chain uses TRBV12-3 or TRBV12-4 and TRBJ1-1; the match to TRBD1 covers 9 bases. Sequencing was done on a sample of PBMCs or a T cell subset sorted from them (not recorded which). The receptor was derived from an adult woman who had mild COVID-19 (a few samples of this study predate the infection). Cell type and time point are not known. CDR3 in DNA: TGTGCCAGCAGCTCGGACAGGGGAATCACTGAAGCTTTCTTT. It translates to CASSSDRGITEAFF.